This TCR beta chain was found in a study of cytotoxic CD8 clonotypes in ibrutinib-treated CLL. The study's findings and limits: The clonality rise at ibrutinib response reflected private clonotype expansion. Clonality was higher at baseline than in age-matched healthy donors and tracked circulating CD8+ T-cell counts. Lymph node repertoires were not studied, and sampling times were unmatched.

The CDR3 has 16 residues. Germline CDR1 and CDR2: SGHRS and YFSETQ. V was clipped by 2 bases and J by 3 bases; unmatched bases: 9. About 2.2 micrograms of genomic DNA (from cryopreserved PBMCs) were used for TCR beta libraries. In the case of this clone: Its antigen is undetermined.

The data were produced by immunoSEQ multiplex PCR, yet TCRdb's version contains in-frame clones alone and is incomplete. The table records some 350,000 clones, roughly two thirds of them present only once. The sequences come from PBMCs, collected after 36 months of ibrutinib treatment. The sequence was collected from a human donor with chronic lymphocytic leukemia. The chain has TRBV5-1 and TRBJ2-3, with 7 nucleotides matching TRBD2. The CDR3 loop is CASSFWSRETTDTQYF. In DNA, the CDR3 is TGCGCCAGCAGCTTCTGGTCGCGGGAGACGACAGATACGCAGTATTTT. Full variable domain (outside the CDR3, taken from reference TRBV5-1 and TRBJ2-3): KAGVTQTPRYLIKTRGQQVTLSCSPISGHRSVSWYQQTPGQGLQFLFEYFSETQRNKGNFPGRFSGRQFSNSRSEMNVSTLELGDSALYLCASSFWSRETTDTQYFGPGTRLTVL.